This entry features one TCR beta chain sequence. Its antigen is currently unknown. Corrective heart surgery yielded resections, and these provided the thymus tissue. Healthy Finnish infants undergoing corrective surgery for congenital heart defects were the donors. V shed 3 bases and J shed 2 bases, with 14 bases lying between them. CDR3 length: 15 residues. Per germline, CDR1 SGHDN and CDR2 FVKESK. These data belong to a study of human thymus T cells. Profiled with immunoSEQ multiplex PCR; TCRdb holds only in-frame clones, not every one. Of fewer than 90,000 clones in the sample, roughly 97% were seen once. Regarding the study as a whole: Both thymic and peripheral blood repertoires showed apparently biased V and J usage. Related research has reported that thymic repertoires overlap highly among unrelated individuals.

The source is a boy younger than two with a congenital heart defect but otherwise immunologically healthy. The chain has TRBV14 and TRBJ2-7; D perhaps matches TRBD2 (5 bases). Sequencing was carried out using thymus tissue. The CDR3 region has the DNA TGTGCCAGCAGCCAGTCCACCATAGCGACCTACGAGCAGTACTTC. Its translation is CASSQSTIATYEQYF.